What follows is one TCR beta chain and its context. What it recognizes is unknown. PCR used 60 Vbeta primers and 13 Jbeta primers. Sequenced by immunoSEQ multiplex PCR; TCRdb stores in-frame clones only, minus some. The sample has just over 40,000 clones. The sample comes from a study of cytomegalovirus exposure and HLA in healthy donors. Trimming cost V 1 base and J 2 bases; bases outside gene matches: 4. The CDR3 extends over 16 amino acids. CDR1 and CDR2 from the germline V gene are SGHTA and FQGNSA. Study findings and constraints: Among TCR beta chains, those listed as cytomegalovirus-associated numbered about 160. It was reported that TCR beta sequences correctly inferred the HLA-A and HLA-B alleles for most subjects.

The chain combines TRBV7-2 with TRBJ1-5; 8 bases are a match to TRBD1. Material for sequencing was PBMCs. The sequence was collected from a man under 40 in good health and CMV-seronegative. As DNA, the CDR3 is TGTGCCAGCAGCTTAGGAGGGACAGGTCGCAATCAGCCCCAGCATTTT. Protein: CASSLGGTGRNQPQHF.